This T cell receptor (beta chain) comes out of a study of T cells expressing NK-cell markers. General study findings and limits: The CD3+CD56-NKG2C+ fraction of a handful of donors was likewise dominated by these clonotypes.

For this clonotype: Its target is unknown.

Germline V lookup: CDR1 SEHNR, CDR2 FQNEAQ (reference sequence). The CDR3 runs to 17 residues. For each CDR3 protein, TCRdb gives one entry from its re-call of the 5' RACE reads, without DNA. The sample data list 500,000 or so distinct CDR3 sequences. The chain has TRBV7-9 and TRBJ2-1; TCRdb's assignment of TRBD2 cannot be checked, as there is no DNA. The clonotype was recovered from a man between 18 and 35 years old in good health. Sequencing was performed on blood T cells: a sorted CD56 or NKG2C T cell subset, CD4+ or CD8+ T cells, or bulk PBMC T cells (not recorded which). The CDR3 spells CASSLRHTSGVYNEQFF.